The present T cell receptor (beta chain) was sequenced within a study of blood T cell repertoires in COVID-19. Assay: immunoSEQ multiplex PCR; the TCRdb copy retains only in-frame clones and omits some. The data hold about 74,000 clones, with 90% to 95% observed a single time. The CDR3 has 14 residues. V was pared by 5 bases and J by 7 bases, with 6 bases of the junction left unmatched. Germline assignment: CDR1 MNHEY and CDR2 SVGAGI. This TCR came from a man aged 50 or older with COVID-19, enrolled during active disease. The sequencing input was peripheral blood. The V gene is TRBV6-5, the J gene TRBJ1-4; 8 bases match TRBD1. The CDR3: CASSPLQGVEKLFF. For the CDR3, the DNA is TGTGCCAGCAGTCCACTACAGGGGGTTGAAAAACTGTTTTTT.